Each of the 25 T cell receptor beta chains below was sequenced from the same sample in a study of Ad26.COV2.S vaccination and SARS-CoV-2 variants. Specified treatment: some 19 received Ad26.COV2.S at low or high dose, single or two shots; five or six received placebo; per-sample allocation not given. Samples analyzed were those drawn on day 63 after the first vaccine or placebo injection. TCRdb keeps only in-frame clones here, not all; method: immunoSEQ multiplex PCR. The data show approximately 500,000 clones, about 83% seen once. The material was peripheral blood, obtained in a trial of Ad26.COV2.S vaccine versus placebo. These receptors all come from a person aged 18-65 years who received the Ad26.COV2.S COVID-19 vaccine or a placebo.

The chain has TRBV30 and TRBJ2-1, with 9 nucleotides matching TRBD2. J lost 15 bases, V lost 3 bases, and 6 bases had no gene match. The length of the CDR3 is 11 residues. Per the germline V gene, CDR1 is GTSNPN and CDR2 is SVGIG (reference sequence). The CDR3 loop reads CAWSETSGSFF. In DNA form, the CDR3 reads TGTGCCTGGAGCGAGACTAGCGGTTCGTTCTTC.

The chain uses TRBV7-2 and TRBJ2-1; 7 bases match TRBD1. The CDR3 spans 14 residues. V dropped 0 bases and J dropped 14; count of bases not matched to a gene: 10. Germline V CDR1 and CDR2: SGHTA, FQGNSA. The CDR3 bases are TGTGCCAGCAGCTTAGCCGTGGAGACAGGGACAGAGTTCTTC. Translation gives CASSLAVETGTEFF.

The chain links TRBV7-9 to TRBJ2-2; 10 bases line up with TRBD1. The germline V gene encodes CDR1 SEHNR and CDR2 FQNEAQ (reference sequence). The CDR3 consists of 15 residues. The V and J ends lost 6 bases and 6 bases, in that order; junction bases with no gene match: 7. The CDR3 is CASRTGTGEAGELFF. The CDR3 DNA reads TGTGCCAGCAGGACCGGGACAGGGGAGGCCGGGGAGCTGTTTTTT.

This clone occurred a few times. The chain joins TRBV6-1 to TRBJ1-2; tentatively, D is TRBD1 (6 bases). CDR1 is MNHNS, CDR2 SASEGT, per germline. V was cut by 7 bases and J by 8 bases, with 14 bases left in between. The CDR3 spans 12 residues. The chain's CDR3 is CASTLTGSGYTF. The CDR3, as DNA: TGTGCCAGCACCCTCACAGGGAGCGGCTACACCTTC.

This chain connects TRBV28 to TRBJ2-7; tentative D call: TRBD2 (5 bases). CDR3 length: 13 amino acids. CDR1 is MDHEN and CDR2 is SYDVKM in the germline V gene. V was cut by 6 bases and J by 7 bases, with 16 bases left in between. The CDR3 sequence is CASSLGIAGEQYF. CDR3 nucleotides: TGTGCCAGCAGCCTTGGCATTGCGGGTGAGCAGTACTTC.

The rearrangement links TRBV5-5 to TRBJ2-7; D is uncertain. This CDR3 has 14 residues. V dropped 0 bases and J dropped 3 bases, with 10 bases sitting between them. Germline lookup yields CDR1 SGHKS and CDR2 YYEKEE (reference sequence). The CDR3 here is CASSLDGAGYEQYF. In nucleotides, the CDR3 is TGTGCCAGCAGCTTGGATGGCGCCGGCTACGAGCAGTACTTC. Complete variable domain (other parts from reference TRBV5-5 and TRBJ2-7): DAGVTQSPTHLIKTRGQQVTLRCSPISGHKSVSWYQQVLGQGPQFIFQYYEKEERGRGNFPDRFSARQFPNYSSELNVNALLLGDSALYLCASSLDGAGYEQYFGPGTRLTVT.

CDR3 region: CSVVRGNTGELFF. The CDR3 DNA follows: TGCAGCGTTGTACGGGGGAACACCGGGGAGCTGTTTTTT. The chain combines TRBV29-1 with TRBJ2-2; a possible D gene is TRBD2 (5 bases). The V gene's germline CDR1 is SQVTM and CDR2 ANQGSEA. V lost 4 bases, J lost 1 base, and 7 bases lay in between. The CDR3 has 13 amino acids.

The V call is TRBV6-2 or TRBV6-3, the J call TRBJ2-4; the match to TRBD2 covers 9 bases. V lost 4 bases to trimming and J lost 8 bases; unmatched junction nucleotides: 12. This CDR3 region has 16 residues. CDR1 and CDR2 (germline): MNHEY, SVGEGT. As DNA, the CDR3 is TGTGCCAGCAGTTCTCCTTCGCGCGGGAGGGAGGACATTCAGTACTTC. It is translated as CASSSPSRGREDIQYF.

The chain combines TRBV6-5 with TRBJ1-2, with TRBD1 matching over 7 bases. This CDR3 has 15 amino acids. CDR1 is MNHEY, CDR2 SVGAGI, per germline. Trimming removed 6 bases from V and 8 bases from J; junction bases left unmatched: 15. The DNA of the CDR3 is TGTGCCAGCAGCTCCCTAGACAGGGAAGGGTCGGGCTACACCTTC. This gives the protein CASSSLDREGSGYTF.

The chain recombines TRBV6-2 or TRBV6-3 with TRBJ2-7; tentatively, D is TRBD1 (5 bases). CDR1 and CDR2 (germline): MNHEY, SVGEGT. V lost 6 bases, J lost 1 base, and 13 bases lay in between. The CDR3 length is 14 residues. CDR3 region: CASSPSAGSYEQYF. The CDR3 bases are TGTGCCAGCAGCCCCTCAGCAGGGTCCTACGAGCAGTACTTC.

The rearrangement joins TRBV28 to TRBJ2-1; D not resolved. Trimming removed 4 bases from V and 4 bases from J, with 8 bases in between. Germline CDR1 is MDHEN and CDR2 is SYDVKM. The CDR3 covers 13 residues. This CDR3 reads CASSSPGYNEQFF. The CDR3 coding sequence is TGTGCCAGCAGTTCCCCCGGGTACAATGAGCAGTTCTTC. The full variable domain, completed using reference TRBV28 and TRBJ2-1, is DVKVTQSSRYLVKRTGEKVFLECVQDMDHENMFWYRQDPGLGLRLIYFSYDVKMKEKGDIPEGYSVSREKKERFSLILESASTNQTSMYLCASSSPGYNEQFFGPGTRLTVL.

The chain employs TRBV5-6 and TRBJ2-1; tentative D call: TRBD2 (6 bases). Germline loops: CDR1 SGHDT, CDR2 YYEEEE. With 4 bases removed from V and 0 bases from J, the gap between germline ends came to 14 bases. The CDR3 sequence is 16 residues long. The CDR3 protein is CASSPVGRDSYNEQFF. In nucleotides, the CDR3 is TGTGCCAGCAGCCCGGTGGGGCGGGACTCCTACAATGAGCAGTTCTTC. Full variable domain (rest looked up from reference TRBV5-6 and TRBJ2-1): DAGVTQSPTHLIKTRGQQVTLRCSPKSGHDTVSWYQQALGQGPQFIFQYYEEEERQRGNFPDRFSGHQFPNYSSELNVNALLLGDSALYLCASSPVGRDSYNEQFFGPGTRLTVL.

The rearrangement links TRBV4-2 to TRBJ1-2, with 10 bases matching TRBD1. The CDR3 runs to 14 residues. V gave up 3 bases and J gave up 3 bases; unmatched junction bases: 1. The V gene's germline CDR1 is LGHNA and CDR2 YNFKEQ. DNA for the CDR3: TGTGCCAGCAGCCAGGGGACAGGGGACTATGGCTACACCTTC. Its translation: CASSQGTGDYGYTF.

The gene calls are TRBV7-2 and TRBJ2-7; 16 bases are a match to TRBD2. The length of the CDR3 is 17 residues. After removal of 3 bases from V and 4 bases from J, the junction contained 6 bases not matched to a gene. Germline values: CDR1 SGHTA, CDR2 FQGNSA. This chain's CDR3 is CASSLAGLAGGRYEQYF. CDR3 coding DNA: TGTGCCAGCAGCTTGGCGGGACTAGCGGGAGGGCGGTACGAGCAGTACTTC.

This clone has a handful of counts. V usage is TRBV7-9 and J usage is TRBJ2-7, with D unclear. CDR1 is SEHNR, CDR2 FQNEAQ, per germline (reference sequence). Between the trimmed V and J ends, which lost 6 bases and 1 base, there was a span of 7 bases. CDR3 length equals 12 residues. Here the CDR3 DNA reads TGTGCCAGCAGGGCCGGGTCCTACGAGCAGTACTTC. This gives the protein CASRAGSYEQYF.

CDR3 nucleotide sequence: TGCAGCGTTACGTTGGTAGGGAACACCGGGGAGCTGTTTTTT. Translating gives CSVTLVGNTGELFF. The rearrangement joins TRBV29-1 to TRBJ2-2; D remains ambiguous. Looked up from germline, CDR1 is SQVTM and CDR2 is ANQGSEA. The CDR3 is 14 amino acids. Trimming pared 5 bases from V and 1 base from J, leaving 11 bases between.

The V call is TRBV29-1, the J call TRBJ2-3, with a possible D match to TRBD1 (5 bases). Deletions cut 6 bases from V and 4 bases from J, with 11 bases between. Germline V lookup: CDR1 SQVTM, CDR2 ANQGSEA. CDR3 size: 12 residues. The CDR3 DNA is TGCAGCGTCCTCGTAGGGGCAGATACGCAGTATTTT. Amino acid sequence: CSVLVGADTQYF.

The rearrangement joins TRBV7-9 to TRBJ2-5, with D perhaps being TRBD1 or TRBD2 (5 bases each). From germline, CDR1 is SEHNR and CDR2 FQNEAQ (reference sequence). V was trimmed by 4 bases and J by 2 bases, leaving 14 bases between them. The CDR3 runs 15 residues. DNA for the CDR3: TGTGCCAGCAGCTCAGTTATGGGGGTACAAGAGACCCAGTACTTC. Protein sequence: CASSSVMGVQETQYF. The complete variable domain, with remaining parts taken from reference TRBV7-9 and TRBJ2-5, reads DTGVSQNPRHKITKRGQNVTFRCDPISEHNRLYWYRQTLGQGPEFLTYFQNEAQLEKSRLLSDRFSAERPKGSFSTLEIQRTEQGDSAMYLCASSSVMGVQETQYFGPGTRLLVL.

CDR3 nucleotide sequence: TGCGCCAGCAGCTTGGCCCTAGGACAAAACTATGGCTACACCTTC. It encodes CASSLALGQNYGYTF. The chain carries TRBV5-1 and TRBJ1-2; weak D call: TRBD1 (5 bases). There are 15 residues in the CDR3. The germline V and J ends were trimmed by 0 bases and 2 bases, with 11 bases remaining between them. The germline V gene has CDR1 SGHRS and CDR2 YFSETQ.

CDR3 region: CASSVWPGGSAHLQYNEQFF. The CDR3 nucleotides read TGTGCCAGCAGCGTATGGCCAGGGGGGTCCGCGCACCTTCAATACAATGAGCAGTTCTTC. This chain links TRBV9 with TRBJ2-1; TRBD1 might be the D (7 bases). Trimming removed 1 base from V and 4 bases from J, with 27 bases in between. The CDR3 loop spans 20 amino acids. The germline V gene has CDR1 SGDLS and CDR2 YYNGEE. The full variable domain, with the rest looked up from reference TRBV9 and TRBJ2-1, is DSGVTQTPKHLITATGQRVTLRCSPRSGDLSVYWYQQSLDQGLQFLIQYYNGEERAKGNILERFSAQQFPDLHSELNLSSLELGDSALYFCASSVWPGGSAHLQYNEQFFGPGTRLTVL.

J is TRBJ2-6 and V is TRBV7-2; D uncertain. Trimming pared 0 bases from V and 6 bases from J, leaving 3 bases between. Germline lookup yields CDR1 SGHTA and CDR2 FQGNSA. The CDR3 is 13 residues long. CDR3 amino acids: CASSLAPANVLTF. For the CDR3, the DNA is TGTGCCAGCAGCTTAGCGCCGGCCAACGTCCTGACTTTC.

V and J are TRBV19 and TRBJ1-6; 7 nucleotides align to TRBD1. Germline values: CDR1 LNHDA, CDR2 SQIVND (reference sequence). The trim removed 3 bases at V and 7 bases at J, leaving 6 bases unmatched. There are 15 residues in the CDR3. The CDR3 sequence: CASSILGQSNSPLHF. The CDR3 DNA reads TGTGCCAGTAGTATCCTGGGACAGTCAAATTCACCCCTCCACTTT. The whole variable domain, remainder taken from reference TRBV19 and TRBJ1-6, is DGGITQSPKYLFRKEGQNVTLSCEQNLNHDAMYWYRQDPGQGLRLIYYSQIVNDFQKGDIAEGYSVSREKKESFPLTVTSAQKNPTAFYLCASSILGQSNSPLHFGNGTRLTVT.

For this clone: The germline gene is not matched at one end of the junction; a read error may be the cause. In DNA, the CDR3 is TGTGCCAGCAGTAACTCCAGGGACGGCAACACCATATATTTT. Translation: CASSNSRDGNTIYF. The V and J genes are TRBV6-2 or TRBV6-3 and TRBJ1-3, with D tentatively TRBD1 (5 bases). The germline CDR1 and CDR2 sequences are MNHEY and SVGEGT. The CDR3 consists of 14 residues.

About this clone: Other DNA sequences within the sample encode an identical CDR3. This chain connects TRBV28 to TRBJ1-5, with 8 positions matching TRBD1. The V gene end was trimmed by 5 bases and the J gene end by 7 bases; junction bases not matched to a gene: 7. CDR3 size: 14 residues. Germline CDR1 and CDR2: MDHEN and SYDVKM. CDR3 DNA: TGTGCCAGCAGTCTGGACAGGGTCAACCAGCCCCAGCATTTT. Its translation: CASSLDRVNQPQHF.

As concerns this clone: The sample has other DNA sequences that encode this CDR3 too. This chain joins TRBV9 and TRBJ1-1, with D hard to call. Germline values: CDR1 SGDLS, CDR2 YYNGEE. The CDR3 contains 13 residues. V was trimmed by 0 bases and J by 2 bases, leaving 5 bases between them. DNA for the CDR3: TGTGCCAGCAGCGTAGATGGCAACACTGAAGCTTTCTTT. Translating gives CASSVDGNTEAFF. The full variable domain, with the rest looked up from reference TRBV9 and TRBJ1-1, is DSGVTQTPKHLITATGQRVTLRCSPRSGDLSVYWYQQSLDQGLQFLIQYYNGEERAKGNILERFSAQQFPDLHSELNLSSLELGDSALYFCASSVDGNTEAFFGQGTRLTVV.